This T cell receptor (beta chain) originates from a study of T cells in Graves' hyperthyroidism and ophthalmopathy. This clonotype was detected many times. Trimming removed 3 bases from V and 6 bases from J, with 10 bases in between. This CDR3 is built from 13 residues. Germline CDR1 reads LGHDT; CDR2 reads YNNKEL (reference sequence). RNA transcripts gave rise to amplified TCR beta CDR3 regions. In the first-round RT-PCR of the TCR CDR3, the HTBI primer set was used. Each CDR3 protein is one row after TCRdb ran MiXCR on the multiplex PCR reads. The table records hundreds of thousands of distinct CDR3 sequences, roughly 14% of them present only once.

Sequenced: blood. The chain links TRBV3-1 to TRBJ2-3; D is tentatively TRBD1 or TRBD2 (5 bases each). This TCR derives from a man aged 18 to 30 with Graves' ophthalmopathy. The CDR3 sequence: CASSQGRDDTQYF. Written as DNA, the CDR3 is TGTGCCAGCAGCCAGGGACGAGATGATACGCAGTATTTT.